These T cell receptor beta chains were read from a single sample in a study of T cell responses to AZD1222 COVID-19 vaccine. TCRdb keeps only in-frame clones here, not all; method: immunoSEQ multiplex PCR. The table records 95,000 to 150,000 clones, approximately 94% of them present only once. Material: peripheral blood, obtained 28 days after the second AZD1222 dose. The receptor set was obtained from an adult who received the AZD1222 COVID-19 vaccine. CDR3s include the opening cysteine and the closing phenylalanine or tryptophan. The D gene is left open where the match is weak. Expanded clones get a size class; other rows say once, few or many, or leave the size out.

d_gene	j_gene	v_gene	abundance	CDR3nt	CDR3aa
TRBD2	TRBJ2-5	TRBV7-9	.	TGTGCCAGCAGCTTACCACTTAGCGGGAGGGAGACCCAGTACTTC	CASSLPLSGRETQYF
.	TRBJ2-3	TRBV24-1	.	TGTGCCACCAGTGTCGAGAGCACAGATACGCAGTATTTT	CATSVESTDTQYF
TRBD1	TRBJ2-3	TRBV4-3	.	TGCGCCAGCAGCCAAGATGCGGGACAGGGGTATGGAGATACGCAGTATTTT	CASSQDAGQGYGDTQYF
.	TRBJ2-3	TRBV10-3	once	TGTGCCATCAGTGAGTCCGCTAGCACAGATACGCAGTATTTT	CAISESASTDTQYF
.	TRBJ1-3	TRBV18	.	TGTGCCAGCTCACCGAGACAGTCCGACACCATATATTTT	CASSPRQSDTIYF
.	TRBJ2-5	TRBV7-9	.	TGTGCCAGCAGCTCCCACTACCAAGAGACCCAGTACTTC	CASSSHYQETQYF
TRBD1	TRBJ1-1	TRBV7-3	once	TGTGCCAGCAGCTTAACCCGGACAGGGGTTAGTGAAGCTTTCTTT	CASSLTRTGVSEAFF
.	TRBJ2-1	TRBV5-1	.	TGCGCCAGCAGCTTATCCAATGAGCAGTTCTTC	CASSLSNEQFF
.	TRBJ1-1	TRBV14	.	TGTGCCAGCAGCCAAGGAAGGCCCAGTTTAGAAGCTTTCTTT	CASSQGRPSLEAFF
TRBD1	TRBJ2-1	TRBV10-1	.	TGCGCCAGCAGTGAAAGGCAGGGGGCACGCAATGAGCAGTTCTTC	CASSERQGARNEQFF
TRBD1	TRBJ2-7	TRBV4-1	.	TGCGCCAGCAGCCAAGTTCCAGGGGGAAGGTACGAGCAGTACTTC	CASSQVPGGRYEQYF
TRBD1	TRBJ1-5	TRBV29-1	.	TGCAGCGTTGTAGGGGGCGGCTTGGATCAGCCCCAGCATTTT	CSVVGGGLDQPQHF
TRBD1	TRBJ1-5	TRBV19	once	TGTGCCAGTAGCGGGACAGGGGGGCATCAGCCCCAGCATTTT	CASSGTGGHQPQHF
TRBD1	TRBJ2-5	TRBV7-9	.	TGTGCCAGCAGCTTAGCGGGGACAGGGGAGACCCAGTACTTC	CASSLAGTGETQYF
TRBD2	TRBJ2-3	TRBV30	.	TGTGCCTGGAATAAGGGACTAGGAACAGATACGCAGTATTTT	CAWNKGLGTDTQYF
.	TRBJ1-1	TRBV30	.	TGTGCCTGGACTCAGCAGGCGGGAACTGAAGCTTTCTTT	CAWTQQAGTEAFF